The 32 T cell receptor beta chains listed next were all sequenced from one sample in a study of cytomegalovirus exposure and HLA in healthy donors. Amplification used 60 Vbeta primers and 13 Jbeta primers. Profiling relied on immunoSEQ multiplex PCR, and the TCRdb table lists in-frame clones only, not all of them. The sample holds about 76,000 clones; approximately 78% are singletons and the top ten take around 2.7%. Sample: PBMCs. All receptors derive from a male donor in good health and CMV-seropositive.

In its sample, this clone was seen a few times. This chain connects TRBV5-1 to TRBJ2-1, with no clear D. With 2 bases removed from V and 9 bases from J, the gap between germline ends came to 15 bases. Germline V lookup: CDR1 SGHRS, CDR2 YFSETQ. This CDR3 is built from 14 residues. CDR3 protein: CASSFTVGVGEQFF. The DNA of the CDR3 is TGCGCCAGCAGCTTCACCGTTGGTGTCGGTGAGCAGTTCTTC.

This chain joins TRBV7-8 and TRBJ2-5, with D possibly matching TRBD2 (6 bases). The J call may be in error: the DNA end matches TRBJ2-7 better. The CDR3 covers 16 residues. From germline, CDR1 is SGHVS and CDR2 FQNEAQ. The CDR3 is CASTLSWLALSYEQYF. The CDR3 DNA is TGTGCCAGCACACTCAGTTGGCTAGCGCTATCCTACGAGCAGTACTTC.

The gene calls are TRBV9 and TRBJ2-1; no clear D gene. The CDR3 length is 16 residues. Trimming took 2 bases from V and 9 from J, leaving 21 bases between them. CDR1 and CDR2 from the germline V gene are SGDLS and YYNGEE. The CDR3 sequence: CASSVGSSVEVGEQFF. The DNA for the CDR3 is TGTGCCAGCAGCGTCGGTAGCTCGGTCGAAGTTGGTGAGCAGTTCTTC.

The chain has TRBV28 and TRBJ1-4, with 8 bases aligning to TRBD1. Germline-derived CDR1 and CDR2 are MDHEN and SYDVKM. The ends lost 4 bases at V and 8 bases at J; junction bases unmatched: 12. The CDR3 is 16 amino acids. CDR3 nucleotides: TGTGCCAGCAGTTCCCCTGCAGGGGGCTCGAGAGAAAAACTGTTTTTT. It yields the protein CASSSPAGGSREKLFF.

On this clone itself: The junction departs from the called germline gene at one end, perhaps through a read error. V is TRBV11-2 and J is TRBJ2-5, with TRBD2 matching 7 bases. This CDR3 contains 13 residues. Germline V CDR1 and CDR2: SGHAT, FQNNGV. CDR3 DNA sequence: TGCGCCAGCAGCCCAGCGGGAAAAGAGACCCAGTACTTC. Translation gives CASSPAGKETQYF.

The CDR3 reads CASTKDRVTEAFF. The CDR3 DNA reads TGTGCCAGTACCAAAGACAGGGTGACTGAAGCTTTCTTT. The chain links TRBV19 to TRBJ1-1, with TRBD1 matching over 7 bases. This CDR3 contains 13 residues. CDR1 is LNHDA, CDR2 SQIVND, per germline (reference sequence). The junction had 7 bases not matched to a gene; V was cut back by 7 bases and J by 5 bases. Full variable domain (rest looked up from reference TRBV19 and TRBJ1-1): DGGITQSPKYLFRKEGQNVTLSCEQNLNHDAMYWYRQDPGQGLRLIYYSQIVNDFQKGDIAEGYSVSREKKESFPLTVTSAQKNPTAFYLCASTKDRVTEAFFGQGTRLTVV.

The chain uses TRBV7-8 and TRBJ1-2, with 7 bases lining up with TRBD1. This CDR3 contains 13 residues. Germline loops: CDR1 SGHVS, CDR2 FQNEAQ. V gave up 3 bases and J gave up 7 bases; unmatched junction bases: 5. As DNA, the CDR3 is TGTGCCAGCAGCTTCAGGGGGTCCCGTGGCTACACCTTC. Translating it yields CASSFRGSRGYTF.

CDR3 loop: CASSLALPGSEAFF. CDR3 DNA: TGTGCCAGCAGCTTAGCCCTCCCCGGGAGTGAAGCTTTCTTT. V is TRBV11-2 and J is TRBJ1-1; D not resolved. Germline V lookup: CDR1 SGHAT, CDR2 FQNNGV. The CDR3 loop spans 14 amino acids. V was clipped by 1 base and J by 7 bases, with 13 bases between them.

This clone showed up just a few times. CDR3 sequence (DNA): TGTGCCAGCAGCTTGATCAGACTAGCGAACACCGGGGAGCTGTTTTTT. This sequence encodes CASSLIRLANTGELFF. This sequence joins TRBV7-2 and TRBJ2-2; perhaps TRBD2 as D (6 bases). The V end lost 3 bases, the J end lost 0 bases, and 11 bases lay between the germline ends. CDR1 is SGHTA and CDR2 is FQGNSA in the germline V gene. There are 16 residues in the CDR3.

This clone came up a few times. V gene TRBV27 combines with J gene TRBJ1-5; no clear D gene. Trimming took off 3 bases at V and 3 bases at J, with 6 bases between the two ends. The CDR3 is 13 residues long. CDR1 is MNHEY, CDR2 SMNVEV, per germline (reference sequence). DNA of the CDR3: TGTGCCAGCAGTTTTAGTAACAATCAGCCCCAGCATTTT. This translates into CASSFSNNQPQHF.

The V and J genes are TRBV7-3 and TRBJ2-5; 7 bases map to TRBD2. Per the germline V gene, CDR1 is SGHTA and CDR2 is FQGTGA. The CDR3 has 14 amino acids. Trimming at V came to 2 bases and at J to 5 bases, leaving 5 bases not matched to a gene. The CDR3 nucleotides read TGTGCCAGCAGCTTAGCGGGAGTGGGCGAGACCCAGTACTTC. Encoded protein: CASSLAGVGETQYF.

V usage is TRBV6-1 and J usage is TRBJ1-5, with TRBD1 as a possible D gene (6 bases). This CDR3 has 13 amino acids. Germline loops: CDR1 MNHNS, CDR2 SASEGT. V was clipped by 5 bases and J by 5 bases, with 10 bases between them. CDR3 bases: TGTGCCAGCAGTTTGGACAGATATCAGCCCCAGCATTTT. Encoded protein: CASSLDRYQPQHF.

J is TRBJ2-5 and V is TRBV5-1, with a possible D match to TRBD1 (6 bases). Trimming removed 4 bases at V and 2 bases at J, with 12 bases between. Germline CDR1 is SGHRS and CDR2 is YFSETQ. The length of the CDR3 is 14 residues. DNA of the CDR3: TGCGCCAGCAGCCCCGGGACAAAACAAGAGACCCAGTACTTC. It yields the protein CASSPGTKQETQYF.

The chain uses TRBV6-5 and TRBJ2-3; 7 bases align to TRBD2. The CDR3 contains 15 residues. Germline CDR1 and CDR2: MNHEY and SVGAGI. The junction had 7 bases not matched to a gene; V was cut back by 0 bases and J by 7 bases. The CDR3 sequence is CASSYSKLANYTQYF. CDR3 coding DNA: TGTGCCAGCAGTTACTCGAAACTAGCGAATTATACGCAGTATTTT.

The rearrangement joins TRBV19 to TRBJ1-5; D call uncertain. V lost 4 bases and J 5 bases, leaving 15 bases between the germline ends. CDR3 size: 15 residues. In germline, CDR1 is LNHDA, CDR2 SQIVND (reference sequence). CDR3 loop: CASSTRTEGDQPQHF. CDR3 bases: TGTGCCAGTAGTACCCGGACGGAGGGAGATCAGCCCCAGCATTTT.

This sequence joins TRBV10-3 and TRBJ1-4; D gene ambiguous. The CDR3 is 14 residues long. Trimming removed 2 bases from V and 7 bases from J, with 11 bases in between. Per the germline V gene, CDR1 is ENHRY and CDR2 is SYGVKD. In DNA form, the CDR3 reads TGTGCCATCAGTGAGCGACGACCGGGTGAAAAACTGTTTTTT. Encoded protein: CAISERRPGEKLFF.

The chain uses TRBV9 and TRBJ2-7; 12 bases map to TRBD2. This CDR3 region has 14 residues. Germline V gene lookup returns CDR1 SGDLS and CDR2 YYNGEE. V lost 4 bases to trimming and J lost 10 bases; unmatched junction nucleotides: 9. DNA for the CDR3: TGTGCCAGCAGCCCCGGGACTAGCGGGCATACTCAGTACTTC. Its protein is CASSPGTSGHTQYF.

This clone was seen a few times. V is TRBV7-6 and J is TRBJ2-7; D not resolved. CDR3 length equals 14 residues. Looked up from germline, CDR1 is SGHVS and CDR2 is FNYEAQ. The germline V and J ends were trimmed by 2 bases and 0 bases, with 8 bases remaining between them. The CDR3 loop is CASSLNSFSYEQYF. DNA for the CDR3: TGTGCCAGCAGCTTAAACAGCTTCTCCTACGAGCAGTACTTC.

The V and J genes are TRBV30 and TRBJ2-7, with TRBD1 identical over 10 bases. Trimming cost V 1 base and J 3 bases; bases outside gene matches: 9. Germline CDR1 GTSNPN, CDR2 SVGIG (reference sequence). The CDR3 loop spans 16 amino acids. The CDR3 loop reads CAWSGPRRDRGYEQYF. The CDR3 DNA reads as TGTGCCTGGAGTGGGCCCCGCCGGGACAGGGGCTACGAGCAGTACTTC.

The rearrangement uses TRBV6-5 and TRBJ1-2; 8 bases agree with TRBD1. CDR3 length: 15 residues. V was pared by 6 bases and J by 0 bases, with 6 bases of the junction left unmatched. Germline V gene lookup returns CDR1 MNHEY and CDR2 SVGAGI. As DNA, the CDR3 is TGTGCCAGCAGCGGGACAGGCTCAGCTAACTATGGCTACACCTTC. This sequence encodes CASSGTGSANYGYTF.

V is TRBV2 and J is TRBJ2-1, with TRBD2 matching over 7 bases. The CDR3 contains 16 residues. Looked up from germline, CDR1 is SNHLY and CDR2 is FYNNEI. Trimming cost V 2 bases and J 1 base; bases outside gene matches: 5. The CDR3 DNA follows: TGTGCCAGCAGTGAATCTGGGACTACTTCCTACAATGAGCAGTTCTTC. Protein product: CASSESGTTSYNEQFF.

This chain uses TRBV6-5 with TRBJ2-2; D possibly corresponds to TRBD2 (5 bases). Trimming left V 8 bases short and J 4 bases short, with 17 bases between. The CDR3 is 15 amino acids. CDR1 MNHEY and CDR2 SVGAGI come from the germline V gene. This chain's CDR3 is CASSRREMGTGELFF. The CDR3 nucleotides are TGTGCCAGCTCCCGCCGGGAAATGGGCACCGGGGAGCTGTTTTTT.

The CDR3 nucleotides read TGTGCCAGCAGCCTGACGGGGGGACGCTACGAGCAGTACTTC. Translated: CASSLTGGRYEQYF. The rearrangement uses TRBV7-8 and TRBJ2-7; 7 positions match TRBD2. J was trimmed by 3 bases and V by 5 bases; bases with no gene match: 7. This CDR3 comprises 14 residues. In germline, CDR1 is SGHVS, CDR2 FQNEAQ.

The chain uses TRBV4-2 and TRBJ2-3; unclear D gene. The length of the CDR3 is 12 residues. Germline loops: CDR1 LGHNA, CDR2 YNFKEQ. Trimming removed 1 base from V and 8 bases from J, with 7 bases in between. The CDR3 loop is CASSQGAGTQYF. CDR3 DNA: TGTGCCAGCAGCCAAGGGGCTGGTACGCAGTATTTT.

The V and J genes are TRBV7-9 and TRBJ2-7; 13 bases map to TRBD2. CDR3 length: 15 amino acids. Germline V CDR1 and CDR2: SEHNR, FQNEAQ (reference sequence). Trimming cost V 5 bases and J 6 bases; bases outside gene matches: 7. The CDR3 DNA reads TGTGCCAGCAGCCGTCCGGGACTAGCGGGGTCCGAGCAGTACTTC. It translates to CASSRPGLAGSEQYF.

V and J are TRBV6-1 and TRBJ2-1, with 9 bases identical to TRBD2. Unmatched junction bases numbered 8, after V lost 6 bases and J lost 5 bases. This CDR3 has 15 amino acids. Germline V CDR1 and CDR2: MNHNS, SASEGT. The CDR3, as DNA: TGTGCCAGCAGAGCCGGGACTAGCAGGAACAATGAGCAGTTCTTC. Residues: CASRAGTSRNNEQFF.

In DNA, the CDR3 is TGTGCCAGCAGCACTCAGACGACTGGACAGGGGGTTCAGTACTTC. Residues: CASSTQTTGQGVQYF. This chain uses TRBV7-2 with TRBJ2-7; TRBD1 matches 10 bases. CDR1 SGHTA and CDR2 FQGNSA come from the germline V gene. CDR3 length: 15 amino acids. Trimming cost V 5 bases and J 10 bases; bases outside gene matches: 14.

This clone showed up just once. This chain connects TRBV5-4 to TRBJ2-7, with 7 bases fitting TRBD2. This CDR3 has 16 residues. The germline V gene has CDR1 SGHNT and CDR2 YYREEE (reference sequence). The ends lost 2 bases at V and 0 bases at J; junction bases unmatched: 8. The CDR3 spells CASSFLSGKISYEQYF. In DNA, the CDR3 is TGTGCCAGCAGCTTCCTAAGCGGGAAGATCTCCTACGAGCAGTACTTC.

The gene calls are TRBV14 and TRBJ2-7; 13 bases agree with TRBD2. CDR1 is SGHDN and CDR2 is FVKESK in the germline V gene. Trimming cost V 3 bases and J 4 bases; bases outside gene matches: 21. This CDR3 contains 21 residues. CDR3 residues: CASSQTTAGTSGKGVFYEQYF. The CDR3 coding sequence is TGTGCCAGCAGCCAGACGACCGCCGGGACTAGCGGGAAAGGCGTGTTTTACGAGCAGTACTTC.

In its sample, this clone was seen a few times. This rearrangement joins TRBV7-2 to TRBJ2-1, with D unresolved. V was trimmed by 4 bases and J by 5 bases, leaving 21 bases between them. This CDR3 is 17 amino acids long. The germline V gene has CDR1 SGHTA and CDR2 FQGNSA. The CDR3 DNA follows: TGTGCCAGCAGCTCAAGTGGGCTGGGCTCACCGCACAATGAGCAGTTCTTC. Amino acids: CASSSSGLGSPHNEQFF.

This rearrangement joins TRBV2 to TRBJ1-2, with TRBD1 matching over 7 bases. The CDR3 sequence is 13 residues long. Germline CDR1 SNHLY, CDR2 FYNNEI. V gave up 6 bases and J gave up 4 bases; unmatched junction bases: 5. The CDR3: CASSLGQSYGYTF. The DNA for the CDR3 is TGTGCCAGCAGCCTGGGACAGTCCTATGGCTACACCTTC.

In its sample, this clone was seen a few times. V is TRBV28 and J is TRBJ2-5; 8 bases are shared with TRBD1. In germline, CDR1 is MDHEN, CDR2 SYDVKM. V trimming: 6 bases; J trimming: 9 bases; junction bases outside the gene matches: 3. This CDR3 has 11 residues. The CDR3 DNA sequence: TGTGCCAGCAGACAGGACAGGGCCCAGTACTTC. The encoded protein is CASRQDRAQYF.